A selection of T cell receptor beta chains follows, all from one sample in a study of T cells in Graves' hyperthyroidism and ophthalmopathy. TCRdb re-analysed the multiplex PCR reads in MiXCR, keeping a single row per CDR3 protein. The profile covers hundreds of thousands of distinct CDR3 sequences, with approximately 40% appearing a single time and around 32% taken by the ten largest. Sequencing was done on a sample of blood. All receptors derive from a woman aged 40 to 49 with Graves' hyperthyroidism. Each CDR3 is given with its conserved first and last residue. The order of the fields is CDR3 protein, clone size, J gene, V gene. Some rows mark clone size as missing; the rest say once, few, many or name a class of expanded clone.

CDR3aa: CASSQVGQFFEQYF; abundance: .; j_gene: TRBJ2-7; v_gene: TRBV4-3
CDR3aa: CASSSRILNEQYF; abundance: few; j_gene: TRBJ2-7; v_gene: TRBV6-5
CDR3aa: CASQGASYEQYF; abundance: many; j_gene: TRBJ2-7; v_gene: TRBV13
CDR3aa: CSAKDTSGGYTF; abundance: .; j_gene: TRBJ1-2; v_gene: TRBV29-1
CDR3aa: CATSRDRSGFSPLHF; abundance: many; j_gene: TRBJ1-6; v_gene: TRBV15
CDR3aa: CASSSGQTFWGYTF; abundance: .; j_gene: TRBJ1-2; v_gene: TRBV13
CDR3aa: CSASPLAGGRYEQPQHF; abundance: .; j_gene: TRBJ1-5; v_gene: TRBV20-1
CDR3aa: CASSLDREGANTGELFF; abundance: few; j_gene: TRBJ2-2; v_gene: TRBV11-2
CDR3aa: CASSVESRGLSPLHF; abundance: many; j_gene: TRBJ1-6; v_gene: TRBV9
CDR3aa: CSAHNGLAGKETQYF; abundance: once; j_gene: TRBJ2-5; v_gene: TRBV20-1
CDR3aa: CASSLITGGDPQHF; abundance: .; j_gene: TRBJ1-5; v_gene: TRBV19
CDR3aa: CASSAAGGYGYTF; abundance: many; j_gene: TRBJ1-2; v_gene: TRBV6-5
CDR3aa: CAGSPRDGTYEQYF; abundance: .; j_gene: TRBJ2-7; v_gene: TRBV14
CDR3aa: CASSLIGGEDYTF; abundance: .; j_gene: TRBJ1-2; v_gene: TRBV25-1
CDR3aa: CASSQDRGPNEKLFF; abundance: few; j_gene: TRBJ1-4; v_gene: TRBV7-2
CDR3aa: CASSLEGVVRNYQPQHF; abundance: .; j_gene: TRBJ1-5; v_gene: TRBV5-8